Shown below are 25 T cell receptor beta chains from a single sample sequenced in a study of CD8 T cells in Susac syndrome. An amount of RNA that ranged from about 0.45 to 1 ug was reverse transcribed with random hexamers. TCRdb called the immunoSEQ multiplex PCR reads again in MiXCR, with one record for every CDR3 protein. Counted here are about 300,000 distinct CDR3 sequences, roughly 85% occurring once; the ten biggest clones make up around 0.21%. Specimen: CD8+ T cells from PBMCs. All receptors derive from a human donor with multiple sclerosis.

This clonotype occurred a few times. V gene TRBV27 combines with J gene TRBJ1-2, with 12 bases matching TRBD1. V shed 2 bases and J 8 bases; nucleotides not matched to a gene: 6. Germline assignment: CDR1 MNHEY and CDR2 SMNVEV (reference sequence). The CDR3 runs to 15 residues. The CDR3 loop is CASSLGTGGALGYTF. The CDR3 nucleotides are TGTGCCAGCAGTTTAGGGACAGGGGGCGCGTTGGGCTACACCTTC.

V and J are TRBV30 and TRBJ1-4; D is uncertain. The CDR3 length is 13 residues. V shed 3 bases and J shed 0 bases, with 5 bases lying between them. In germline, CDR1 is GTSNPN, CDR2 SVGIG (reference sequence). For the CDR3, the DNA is TGTGCCTGGAGAGAGACAACTAATGAAAAACTGTTTTTT. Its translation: CAWRETTNEKLFF.

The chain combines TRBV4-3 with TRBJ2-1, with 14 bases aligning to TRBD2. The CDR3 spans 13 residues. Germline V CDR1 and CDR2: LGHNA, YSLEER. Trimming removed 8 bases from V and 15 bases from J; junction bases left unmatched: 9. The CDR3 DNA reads TGCGCCAGCGGATCGGGACTAGCGGGAGTACGGTTCTTC. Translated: CASGSGLAGVRFF.

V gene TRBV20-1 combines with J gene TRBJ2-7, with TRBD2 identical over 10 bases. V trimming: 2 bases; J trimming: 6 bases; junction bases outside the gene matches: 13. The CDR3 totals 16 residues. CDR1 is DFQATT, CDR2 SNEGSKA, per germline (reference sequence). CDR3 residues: CSARTSGIVGLSEQYF. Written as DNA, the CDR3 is TGCAGTGCTAGAACTAGCGGGATAGTGGGTTTGAGCGAGCAGTACTTC.

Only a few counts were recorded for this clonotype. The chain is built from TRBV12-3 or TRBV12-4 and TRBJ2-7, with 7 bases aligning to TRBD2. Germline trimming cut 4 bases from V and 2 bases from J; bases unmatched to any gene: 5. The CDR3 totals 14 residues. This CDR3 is CASSSGLVPYEQYF. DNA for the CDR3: TGTGCCAGCAGTTCCGGACTAGTTCCCTACGAGCAGTACTTC.

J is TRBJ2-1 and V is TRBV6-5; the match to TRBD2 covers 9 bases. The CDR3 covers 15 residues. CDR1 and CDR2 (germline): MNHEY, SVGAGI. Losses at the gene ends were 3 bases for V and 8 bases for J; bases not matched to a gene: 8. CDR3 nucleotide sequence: TGTGCCAGCAGTTATCTGTTAGCGGGAGCCCATGAGCAGTTCTTC. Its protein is CASSYLLAGAHEQFF.

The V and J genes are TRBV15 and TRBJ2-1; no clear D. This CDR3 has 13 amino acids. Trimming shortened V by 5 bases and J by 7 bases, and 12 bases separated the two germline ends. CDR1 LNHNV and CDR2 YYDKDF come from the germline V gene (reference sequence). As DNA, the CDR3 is TGTGCCACCAGCCATAAAGCTCTGAATGAGCAGTTCTTC. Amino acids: CATSHKALNEQFF.

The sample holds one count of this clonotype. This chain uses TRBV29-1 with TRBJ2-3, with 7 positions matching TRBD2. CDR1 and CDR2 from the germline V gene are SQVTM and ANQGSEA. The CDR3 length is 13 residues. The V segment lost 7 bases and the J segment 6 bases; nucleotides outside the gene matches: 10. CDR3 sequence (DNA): TGCAGCGCCCTTAGCGGGCTGGTGGATACGCAGTATTTT. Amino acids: CSALSGLVDTQYF.

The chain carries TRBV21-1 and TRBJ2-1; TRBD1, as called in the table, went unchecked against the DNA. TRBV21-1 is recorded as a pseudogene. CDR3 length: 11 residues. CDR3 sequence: CASSPRGLQFF. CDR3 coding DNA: TGTGCCAGCAGCCCCCGGGGCCTCCAGTTCTTC.

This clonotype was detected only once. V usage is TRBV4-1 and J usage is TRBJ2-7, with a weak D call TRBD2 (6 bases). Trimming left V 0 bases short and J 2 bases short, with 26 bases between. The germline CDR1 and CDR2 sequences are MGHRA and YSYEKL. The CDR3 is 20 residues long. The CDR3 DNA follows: TGCGCCAGCAGCCAAGATCGTTTAAGGGAGTGGGGACTTGGTGCCTACGAGCAGTACTTC. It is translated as CASSQDRLREWGLGAYEQYF.

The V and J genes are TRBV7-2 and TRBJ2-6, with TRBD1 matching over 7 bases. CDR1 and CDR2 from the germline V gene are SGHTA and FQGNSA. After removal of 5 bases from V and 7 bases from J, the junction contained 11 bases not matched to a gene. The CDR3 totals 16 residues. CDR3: CASSLTGAQLANVLTF. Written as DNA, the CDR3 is TGTGCCAGCAGCCTAACAGGGGCTCAGCTAGCCAACGTCCTGACTTTC.

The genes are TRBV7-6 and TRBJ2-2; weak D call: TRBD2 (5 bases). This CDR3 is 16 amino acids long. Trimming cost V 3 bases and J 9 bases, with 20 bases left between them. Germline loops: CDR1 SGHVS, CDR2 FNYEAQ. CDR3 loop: CASSFDPGSRIRELFF. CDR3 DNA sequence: TGTGCCAGCAGCTTTGACCCGGGATCAAGGATACGGGAGCTGTTTTTT.

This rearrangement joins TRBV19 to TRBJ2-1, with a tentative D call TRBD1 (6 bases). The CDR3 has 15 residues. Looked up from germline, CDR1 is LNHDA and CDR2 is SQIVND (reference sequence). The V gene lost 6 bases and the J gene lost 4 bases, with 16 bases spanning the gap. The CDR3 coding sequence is TGTGCCAGTAGACCTCCTGGGGGCTCGTACAATGAGCAGTTCTTC. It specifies CASRPPGGSYNEQFF. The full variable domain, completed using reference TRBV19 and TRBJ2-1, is DGGITQSPKYLFRKEGQNVTLSCEQNLNHDAMYWYRQDPGQGLRLIYYSQIVNDFQKGDIAEGYSVSREKKESFPLTVTSAQKNPTAFYLCASRPPGGSYNEQFFGPGTRLTVL.

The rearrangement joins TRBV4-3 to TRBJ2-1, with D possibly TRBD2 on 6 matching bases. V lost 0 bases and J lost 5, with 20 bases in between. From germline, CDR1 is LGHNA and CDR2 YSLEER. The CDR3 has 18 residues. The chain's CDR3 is CASSQDPPRESLDNEQFF. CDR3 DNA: TGCGCCAGCAGCCAAGATCCCCCTCGGGAGTCTCTTGACAATGAGCAGTTCTTC.

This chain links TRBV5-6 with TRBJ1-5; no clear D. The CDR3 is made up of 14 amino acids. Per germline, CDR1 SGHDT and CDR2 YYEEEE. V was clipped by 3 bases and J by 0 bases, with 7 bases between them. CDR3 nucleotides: TGTGCCAGCAGCTACCGAAATAGCAATCAGCCCCAGCATTTT. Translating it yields CASSYRNSNQPQHF.

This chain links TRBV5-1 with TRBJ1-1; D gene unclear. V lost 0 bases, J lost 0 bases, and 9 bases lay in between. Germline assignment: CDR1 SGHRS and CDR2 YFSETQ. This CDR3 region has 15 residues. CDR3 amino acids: CASSLAGMLNTEAFF. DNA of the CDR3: TGCGCCAGCAGCTTGGCCGGTATGTTGAACACTGAAGCTTTCTTT.

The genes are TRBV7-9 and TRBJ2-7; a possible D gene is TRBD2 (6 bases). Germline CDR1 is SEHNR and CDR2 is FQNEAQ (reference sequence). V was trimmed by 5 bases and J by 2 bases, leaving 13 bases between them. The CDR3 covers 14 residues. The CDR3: CASSIRGSPYEQYF. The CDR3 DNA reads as TGTGCCAGCAGCATCCGGGGGAGCCCCTACGAGCAGTACTTC.

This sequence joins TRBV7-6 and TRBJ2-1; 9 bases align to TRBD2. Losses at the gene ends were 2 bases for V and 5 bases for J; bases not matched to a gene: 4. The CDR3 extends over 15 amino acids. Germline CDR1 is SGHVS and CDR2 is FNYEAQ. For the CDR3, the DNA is TGTGCCAGCAGCTTACATCTAGCGGGGAACAATGAGCAGTTCTTC. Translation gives CASSLHLAGNNEQFF.

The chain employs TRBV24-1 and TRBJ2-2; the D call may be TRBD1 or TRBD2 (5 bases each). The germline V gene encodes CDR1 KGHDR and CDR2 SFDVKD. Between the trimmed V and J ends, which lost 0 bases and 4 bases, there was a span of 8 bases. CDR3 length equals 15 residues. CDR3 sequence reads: CATSDLGDATGELFF. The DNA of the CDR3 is TGTGCCACCAGTGATTTGGGGGACGCCACCGGGGAGCTGTTTTTT.

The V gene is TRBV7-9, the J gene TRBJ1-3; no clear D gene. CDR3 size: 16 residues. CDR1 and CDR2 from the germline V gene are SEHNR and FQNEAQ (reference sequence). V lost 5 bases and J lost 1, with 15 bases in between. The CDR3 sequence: CASSLSAGFSGNTIYF. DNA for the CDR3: TGTGCCAGCAGCCTTTCGGCGGGGTTTTCTGGAAACACCATATATTTT.

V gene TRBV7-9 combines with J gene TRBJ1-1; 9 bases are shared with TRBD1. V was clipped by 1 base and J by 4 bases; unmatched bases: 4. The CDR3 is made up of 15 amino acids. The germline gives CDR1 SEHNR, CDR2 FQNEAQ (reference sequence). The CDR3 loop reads CASSLGTGGPTEAFF. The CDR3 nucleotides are TGTGCCAGCAGCTTAGGAACAGGGGGCCCCACTGAAGCTTTCTTT.

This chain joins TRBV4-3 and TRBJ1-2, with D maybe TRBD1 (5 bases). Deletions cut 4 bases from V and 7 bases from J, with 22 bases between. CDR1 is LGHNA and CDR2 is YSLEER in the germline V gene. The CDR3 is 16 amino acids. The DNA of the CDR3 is TGCGCCAGCAGCCGGGCCCGGGGCAGCCCGGCGGGTGGCTACACCTTC. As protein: CASSRARGSPAGGYTF.

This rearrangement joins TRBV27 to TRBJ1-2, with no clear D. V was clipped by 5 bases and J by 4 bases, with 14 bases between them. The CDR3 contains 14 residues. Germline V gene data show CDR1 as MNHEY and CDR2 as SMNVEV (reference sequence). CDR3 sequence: CASSLGFSPYGYTF. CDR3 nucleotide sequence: TGTGCCAGCAGTCTGGGGTTCTCCCCCTATGGCTACACCTTC.

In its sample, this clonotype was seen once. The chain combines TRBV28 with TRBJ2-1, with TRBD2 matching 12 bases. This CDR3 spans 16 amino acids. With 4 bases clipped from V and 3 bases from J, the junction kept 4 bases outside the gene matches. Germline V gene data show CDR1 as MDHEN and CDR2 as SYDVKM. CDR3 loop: CASSSGLAGYYNEQFF. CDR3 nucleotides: TGTGCCAGCAGTTCAGGACTAGCGGGATACTACAATGAGCAGTTCTTC.

DNA of the CDR3: TGTGCCAGCACCCACCTCGACAGGCCCTCTGGGGCCAACGTCCTGACTTTC. Translation: CASTHLDRPSGANVLTF. This chain joins TRBV28 and TRBJ2-6; a weak D match, TRBD1 (6 bases). The CDR3 covers 17 residues. With 7 bases removed from V and 0 bases from J, the gap between germline ends came to 16 bases. Per the germline V gene, CDR1 is MDHEN and CDR2 is SYDVKM.